What follows are 17 T cell receptor beta chains derived from one specimen sequenced in a study of breast tumors, draining lymph nodes, adjacent tissues. One entry per CDR3 protein, called by TCRdb with MiXCR from the multiplex PCR reads. This sample carries about 11,000 distinct CDR3 sequences, 35% to 40% of them seen once, and the ten largest clones take roughly 15%. Specimen: breast tumor tissue. The receptors here all came from a female donor with breast cancer. Some clones in this sample may be carry-over from other donors' samples.

This clonotype has at least ten counts. V and J are TRBV28 and TRBJ2-2; 8 nucleotides agree with TRBD2. Trimming removed 6 bases from V and 5 bases from J; junction bases left unmatched: 11. The CDR3 totals 16 residues. CDR1 MDHEN and CDR2 SYDVKM come from the germline V gene. The CDR3, as DNA: TGTGCCAGCAGGGTCCGAGCGGGAGATGGGACCGGGGAGCTGTTTTTT. This gives the protein CASRVRAGDGTGELFF.

This clonotype has a count of ten or more. The chain is built from TRBV3-1 and TRBJ2-7; D remains unclear. This CDR3 region has 15 residues. The germline V and J ends were trimmed by 1 base and 0 bases, with 10 bases remaining between them. Looked up from germline, CDR1 is LGHDT and CDR2 is YNNKEL (reference sequence). The CDR3, as DNA: TGTGCCAGCAGCCAAGTTGCCAAGAGCTCCTACGAGCAGTACTTC. It codes for CASSQVAKSSYEQYF.

The sample holds many counts of this clonotype. This sequence joins TRBV7-2 and TRBJ2-3; D could derive from TRBD1 or TRBD2 (6 bases each). The CDR3 sequence is 14 residues long. CDR1 SGHTA and CDR2 FQGNSA come from the germline V gene. V lost 8 bases, J lost 1 base, and 13 bases lay in between. The CDR3 coding sequence is TGTGCCAGCGGCCTAGGGGGGCGCACAGATACGCAGTATTTT. This translates into CASGLGGRTDTQYF. Using reference TRBV7-2 and TRBJ2-3 for the parts outside the CDR3, the full variable domain is GAGVSQSPSNKVTEKGKDVELRCDPISGHTALYWYRQSLGQGLEFLIYFQGNSAPDKSGLPSDRFSAERTGGSVSTLTIQRTQQEDSAVYLCASGLGGRTDTQYFGPGTRLTVL.

Ten or more counts support this clonotype. Written as DNA, the CDR3 is TGTGCCAGCAGCGGACTGGGACAGGGAATTGGCTACACCTTC. Amino acid sequence: CASSGLGQGIGYTF. The gene calls are TRBV9 and TRBJ1-2; TRBD1 matches 9 bases. Trimming at V came to 3 bases and at J to 7 bases, leaving 7 bases not matched to a gene. The V gene's germline CDR1 is SGDLS and CDR2 YYNGEE. This CDR3 spans 14 amino acids.

The V gene is TRBV2, the J gene TRBJ2-5; D is perhaps TRBD2 (6 bases). CDR1 is SNHLY and CDR2 is FYNNEI in the germline V gene. The CDR3 extends over 13 amino acids. Between the trimmed V and J ends, which lost 7 bases and 4 bases, there was a span of 13 bases. The CDR3 reads CASTRGTGETQYF. Here the CDR3 DNA reads TGTGCCAGCACACGGGGGACGGGAGAGACCCAGTACTTC.

The gene calls are TRBV6-4 and TRBJ2-7, with D uncertain. Trimming pared 1 base from V and 5 bases from J, leaving 9 bases between. This CDR3 is 13 amino acids long. The V gene's germline CDR1 is MRHNA and CDR2 SNTAGT. The CDR3 loop is CASSDWREDEQYF. CDR3 in DNA: TGTGCCAGCAGTGACTGGCGTGAGGACGAGCAGTACTTC.

To note about this clonotype: The germline gene is not matched at one end of the junction; a read error may be the cause. V usage is TRBV19 and J usage is TRBJ1-6; possibly TRBD1 for D (5 bases). This CDR3 is 14 amino acids long. In germline, CDR1 is LNHDA, CDR2 SQIVND (reference sequence). CDR3 sequence: CASRSGLHNSPLRF. The CDR3, as DNA: TGTGCCAGTAGGTCGGGACTCCATAATTCACCCCTCCGCTTT.

V is TRBV28 and J is TRBJ2-7; unclear D gene. Trimming removed 6 bases from V and 3 bases from J, with 15 bases in between. Germline V gene lookup returns CDR1 MDHEN and CDR2 SYDVKM. The CDR3 totals 14 residues. CDR3 DNA: TGTGCCAGCAGCCCCACCGGTCCACACTACGAGCAGTACTTC. Residues: CASSPTGPHYEQYF.

This clonotype was recorded at least ten times. The chain carries TRBV28 and TRBJ2-1; the match to TRBD1 covers 10 bases. The CDR3 runs to 15 residues. Germline V CDR1 and CDR2: MDHEN, SYDVKM. J was trimmed by 5 bases and V by 6 bases; bases with no gene match: 7. CDR3 nucleotides: TGTGCCAGCAGGAAGACAGGGGGCTCTAACAATGAGCAGTTCTTC. It encodes CASRKTGGSNNEQFF.

This clonotype was counted at least ten times. This chain uses TRBV7-8 with TRBJ2-5; the D gene is possibly TRBD1 (5 bases). The CDR3 is 14 residues long. V lost 1 base and J 2 bases, leaving 8 bases between the germline ends. The germline gives CDR1 SGHVS, CDR2 FQNEAQ. The DNA of the CDR3 is TGTGCCAGCAGCTTAGTTCGACAGCAAGAGACCCAGTACTTC. It codes for CASSLVRQQETQYF.

This clonotype was seen a single time. The chain has TRBV5-8 and TRBJ2-7; 8 positions agree with TRBD1. The trim removed 3 bases at V and 6 bases at J, leaving 14 bases unmatched. This CDR3 has 16 amino acids. Germline V gene data show CDR1 as SGHTS and CDR2 as YDEGEE. DNA for the CDR3: TGTGCCAGCAGCTCTCCCTTCTGGCAGGGGGCCGCCGAGCAGTACTTC. Translated, it gives CASSSPFWQGAAEQYF.

The J gene is TRBJ2-7, the V gene TRBV27; 9 nucleotides line up with TRBD2. V lost 0 bases to trimming and J lost 6 bases; unmatched junction nucleotides: 6. The germline gives CDR1 MNHEY, CDR2 SMNVEV (reference sequence). CDR3 length: 15 amino acids. CDR3 coding DNA: TGTGCCAGCAGTTTATCGCGGGAGGGCCGAGTCGAGCAGTACTTC. Amino acid sequence: CASSLSREGRVEQYF.

This clonotype is deemed medium-sized (0.01 to 0.1%). This chain connects TRBV11-2 to TRBJ2-3; 8 nucleotides match TRBD2. This CDR3 comprises 14 residues. The V gene's germline CDR1 is SGHAT and CDR2 FQNNGV. With V trimmed by 5 bases and J by 5 bases, 6 bases remained unmatched. The CDR3 bases are TGTGCCAGCAGCCCGGGACTAGATAGAGATACGCAGTATTTT. Protein: CASSPGLDRDTQYF.

This clonotype has at least ten counts. The chain recombines TRBV12-3 or TRBV12-4 with TRBJ2-4; D is possibly TRBD1 (6 bases). The CDR3 runs 14 residues. V was shortened by 6 bases and J by 6 bases, with 15 bases between the two germline ends. This CDR3 is CASRQQGLGNIQYF. As DNA, the CDR3 is TGTGCCAGCAGACAACAGGGTCTTGGAAACATTCAGTACTTC.

This clonotype has ten or more counts. The CDR3 DNA reads as TGTGCCAGCATCCCGGGTCGCGGAAACACCATATATTTT. This gives the protein CASIPGRGNTIYF. The genes are TRBV7-8 and TRBJ1-3; D is unresolved. Trimming took 7 bases from V and 4 from J, leaving 11 bases between them. Looked up from germline, CDR1 is SGHVS and CDR2 is FQNEAQ. This CDR3 region has 13 residues.

This clonotype is judged medium-sized. V and J are TRBV15 and TRBJ2-1; D is undetermined. The V gene's germline CDR1 is LNHNV and CDR2 YYDKDF (reference sequence). This CDR3 contains 12 residues. Trimming left V 1 base short and J 7 bases short, with 5 bases between. Here the CDR3 reads CATSRGTNEQFF. The CDR3 DNA is TGTGCCACCAGCAGAGGCACAAATGAGCAGTTCTTC.

This clonotype was counted many times. This chain joins TRBV24-1 and TRBJ2-3; D is undetermined. The CDR3 covers 15 residues. V lost 4 bases and J 0 bases, leaving 10 bases between the germline ends. The germline V gene encodes CDR1 KGHDR and CDR2 SFDVKD. The CDR3 spells CATSESITSTDTQYF. Written as DNA, the CDR3 is TGTGCCACCAGTGAATCCATCACTAGCACAGATACGCAGTATTTT.